This T cell receptor (beta chain) appears in the sequencing data of a study of cytomegalovirus exposure and HLA in healthy donors. Across the whole study: There were 117 million unique TCR beta sequences, drawn from about 190 million T cells, in an earlier analysis. General study findings and limits: Reports showed the classifier diagnosing cytomegalovirus status with high specificity and sensitivity. Being productive about 90% or about 30% of the time was typical of most TCR beta V segments in an earlier analysis.

Nominal health characterized the donors when sampled, though unrecorded immune exposures were likely. In regard to this clone: What it binds is unknown.

PCR was performed using 60 Vbeta and 13 Jbeta primers. Data came from immunoSEQ multiplex PCR; TCRdb stores just in-frame clones and leaves some out. The repertoire holds about 200,000 clones, with around 87% as singletons. Germline CDR1 reads MNHNY; CDR2 reads SVGAGI (reference sequence). This CDR3 spans 15 amino acids. V was pared by 7 bases and J by 5 bases, with 7 bases of the junction left unmatched. The sequenced sample was PBMCs. The sequence was obtained from a boy between 2 and 10 years old in good health and CMV-seronegative. The chain uses TRBV6-6 and TRBJ2-5; 13 bases are shared with TRBD2. This CDR3 reads CASKRTSGGTETQYF. For the CDR3, the DNA is TGTGCCAGCAAGAGGACTAGCGGGGGAACGGAGACCCAGTACTTC.